The clone carrying this T cell receptor beta chain was observed at least ten times. The antigen remains unidentified. This CDR3 region has 15 residues. The junction had 9 bases not matched to a gene; V was cut back by 5 bases and J by 5 bases. The germline CDR1 and CDR2 sequences are LNHNV and YYDKDF (reference sequence). The TCR beta CDR3 regions underwent amplification using RNA transcripts as the source. First-round RT-PCR targeting the TCR CDR3 was performed with the HTBI primer set. TCRdb re-called the multiplex PCR reads through MiXCR, storing one row per CDR3 protein. The data show 620,000 or so distinct CDR3 sequences, with about 14% seen just once and under 15% held by the top ten. The sample is drawn from a study of T cells in Graves' hyperthyroidism and ophthalmopathy. Regarding the study as a whole: Ophthalmopathy, as predicted by the model, came a median roughly 6.5 months after the prediction. Blood also contained most expanded thyroid clonotypes above 0.001.

Clinical symptoms, serum thyroxine and TRAb, thyroid ultrasound and orbital computed tomography together formed the diagnostic basis. Isolation of PBMCs was performed on 9.5 to 10 ml fresh peripheral blood. This sequence joins TRBV15 and TRBJ1-5, with TRBD1 matching over 7 bases. Input material: blood. The receptor was isolated from a woman between 45 and 65 years old with Graves' ophthalmopathy. The CDR3 sequence is CATSPRQGIDQPQHF. CDR3 sequence (DNA): TGTGCCACCAGCCCCCGACAGGGCATTGATCAGCCCCAGCATTTT.